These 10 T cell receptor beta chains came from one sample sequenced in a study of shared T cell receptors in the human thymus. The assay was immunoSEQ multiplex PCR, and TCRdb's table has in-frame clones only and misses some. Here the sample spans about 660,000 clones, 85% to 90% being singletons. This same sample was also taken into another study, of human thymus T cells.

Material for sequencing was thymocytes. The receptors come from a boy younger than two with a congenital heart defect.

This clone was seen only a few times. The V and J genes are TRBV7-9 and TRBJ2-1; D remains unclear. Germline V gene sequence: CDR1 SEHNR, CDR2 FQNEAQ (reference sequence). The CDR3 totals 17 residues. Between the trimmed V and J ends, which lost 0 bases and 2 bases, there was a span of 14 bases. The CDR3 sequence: CASSLACSRTPYNEQFF. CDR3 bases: TGTGCCAGCAGCTTAGCGTGTAGTCGAACCCCCTACAATGAGCAGTTCTTC.

Here the CDR3 reads CASSYQIGTRNFEQFF. CDR3 bases: TGTGCCAGCAGTTACCAGATTGGGACTAGAAATTTTGAGCAGTTCTTC. The chain joins TRBV6-5 to TRBJ2-1; TRBD2 matches 8 bases. CDR3 length: 16 residues. The junction had 12 bases not matched to a gene; V was cut back by 2 bases and J by 9 bases. Germline-derived CDR1 and CDR2 are MNHEY and SVGAGI.

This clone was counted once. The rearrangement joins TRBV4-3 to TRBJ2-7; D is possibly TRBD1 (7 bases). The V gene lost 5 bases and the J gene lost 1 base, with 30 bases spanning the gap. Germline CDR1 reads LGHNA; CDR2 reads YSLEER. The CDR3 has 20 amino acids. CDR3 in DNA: TGCGCCAGCAGCGAAGCAACCTTGACAGGGTCGGGGGAGAGTTCCTACGAGCAGTACTTC. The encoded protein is CASSEATLTGSGESSYEQYF.

The DNA for the CDR3 is TGTGCCAGCAGCTTACCCCAGGGCAGGGGGTACGAGCAGTACTTC. The encoded protein is CASSLPQGRGYEQYF. The chain combines TRBV7-8 with TRBJ2-7, with 7 bases identical to TRBD1. The CDR3 consists of 15 residues. The V and J ends lost 2 bases and 4 bases, in that order; junction bases with no gene match: 8. CDR1 is SGHVS and CDR2 is FQNEAQ in the germline V gene.

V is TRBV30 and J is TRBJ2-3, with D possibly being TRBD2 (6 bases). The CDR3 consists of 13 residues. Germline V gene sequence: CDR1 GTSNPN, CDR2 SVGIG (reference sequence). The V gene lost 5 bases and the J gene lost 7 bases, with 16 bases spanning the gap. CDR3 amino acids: CAWGGDLKYTQYF. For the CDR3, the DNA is TGTGCCTGGGGCGGGGACTTAAAATATACGCAGTATTTT.

The CDR3 DNA reads as TGTGCCAGTACTCCGGGATTCCCGGAGCTGTTTTTT. Translation gives CASTPGFPELFF. V gene TRBV19 combines with J gene TRBJ2-2, with a weak D call TRBD2 (5 bases). CDR1 is LNHDA, CDR2 SQIVND, per germline (reference sequence). There are 12 residues in the CDR3. The V end lost 7 bases, the J end lost 10 bases, and 13 bases lay between the germline ends. Complete variable domain (other parts from reference TRBV19 and TRBJ2-2): DGGITQSPKYLFRKEGQNVTLSCEQNLNHDAMYWYRQDPGQGLRLIYYSQIVNDFQKGDIAEGYSVSREKKESFPLTVTSAQKNPTAFYLCASTPGFPELFFGEGSRLTVL.

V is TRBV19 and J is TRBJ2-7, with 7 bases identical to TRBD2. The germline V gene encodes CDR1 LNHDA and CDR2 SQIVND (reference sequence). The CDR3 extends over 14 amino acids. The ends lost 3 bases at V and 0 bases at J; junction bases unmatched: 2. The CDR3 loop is CASSIGGDSYEQYF. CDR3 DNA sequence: TGTGCCAGTAGTATTGGGGGGGACTCCTACGAGCAGTACTTC.

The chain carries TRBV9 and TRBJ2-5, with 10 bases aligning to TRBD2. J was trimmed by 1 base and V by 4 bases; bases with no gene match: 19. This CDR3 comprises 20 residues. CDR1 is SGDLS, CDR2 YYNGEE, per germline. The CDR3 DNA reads TGTGCCAGCAGCCCGAGGAAGGGGGAGCGGGGGGGATTGGGCCAAGAGACCCAGTACTTC. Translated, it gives CASSPRKGERGGLGQETQYF.

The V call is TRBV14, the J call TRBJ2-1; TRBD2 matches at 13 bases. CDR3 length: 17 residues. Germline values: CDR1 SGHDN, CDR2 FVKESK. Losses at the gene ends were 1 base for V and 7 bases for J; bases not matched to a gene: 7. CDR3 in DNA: TGTGCCAGCAGCCAAGTACTAGCGGGAGGGCCGGGGAATGAGCAGTTCTTC. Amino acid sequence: CASSQVLAGGPGNEQFF.

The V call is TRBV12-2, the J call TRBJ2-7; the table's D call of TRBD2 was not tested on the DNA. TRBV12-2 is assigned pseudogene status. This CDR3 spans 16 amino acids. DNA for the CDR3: TGTGCAAGTCGCCCCCCTGGGACTAGCGGGATCCACGAGCAGTACTTC. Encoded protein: CASRPPGTSGIHEQYF.